Shown below are 7 T cell receptor beta chains from a single sample sequenced in a study of blood T cell repertoires in COVID-19. Repertoires were generated with immunoSEQ multiplex PCR, while TCRdb's copy carries only in-frame clones and drops some. Among around 200,000 clones listed, around 79% were seen once. The sample comprised peripheral blood. These TCRs come from a man aged 45-65 years who had recovered from COVID-19.

This clone was detected once. This chain joins TRBV19 and TRBJ2-7; possibly TRBD1 for D (6 bases). V lost 2 bases and J 3 bases, leaving 11 bases between the germline ends. The CDR3 sequence is 14 residues long. In germline, CDR1 is LNHDA, CDR2 SQIVND (reference sequence). This CDR3 reads CASSISTGNYEQYF. CDR3 sequence (DNA): TGTGCCAGTAGTATAAGCACAGGGAACTACGAGCAGTACTTC.

This clone was seen ten or more times. This chain links TRBV6-1 with TRBJ2-1, with D perhaps matching TRBD2 (6 bases). Trimming took off 1 base at V and 8 bases at J, with 18 bases between the two ends. CDR1 and CDR2 from the germline V gene are MNHNS and SASEGT. The CDR3 sequence is 16 residues long. The CDR3: CASSEVGRLVMDEQFF. The CDR3 coding sequence is TGTGCCAGCAGTGAAGTAGGGAGGCTAGTAATGGATGAGCAGTTCTTC.

The rearrangement joins TRBV29-1 to TRBJ2-7, with TRBD1 matching 12 bases. The J segment lost 4 bases and the V segment lost 7 bases, leaving 2 bases of the junction unmatched. Germline CDR1 and CDR2: SQVTM and ANQGSEA. This CDR3 spans 12 amino acids. CDR3 sequence (DNA): TGCAGCGCGGGACAGGGGGCTTACGAGCAGTACTTC. Amino acid sequence: CSAGQGAYEQYF.

This chain joins TRBV9 and TRBJ1-6; 9 bases are a match to TRBD1. Losses at the gene ends were 1 base for V and 7 bases for J; bases not matched to a gene: 3. Per germline, CDR1 SGDLS and CDR2 YYNGEE. The CDR3 contains 15 residues. Here the CDR3 reads CASSVRDRVNSPLHF. The CDR3 bases are TGTGCCAGCAGCGTACGGGACAGGGTAAATTCACCCCTCCACTTT.

This sequence joins TRBV19 and TRBJ1-5; 7 bases align to TRBD1. This CDR3 region has 13 residues. Germline trimming cut 9 bases from V and 5 bases from J; bases unmatched to any gene: 7. Germline V gene lookup returns CDR1 LNHDA and CDR2 SQIVND (reference sequence). The CDR3 is CASRDSEYQPQHF. CDR3 nucleotide sequence: TGTGCCAGCAGGGACAGCGAATATCAGCCCCAGCATTTT.

V gene TRBV7-9 combines with J gene TRBJ1-1, with a possible D match to TRBD1 (5 bases). This CDR3 contains 13 residues. CDR1 and CDR2 (germline): SEHNR, FQNEAQ (reference sequence). The V end lost 3 bases, the J end lost 4 bases, and 9 bases lay between the germline ends. CDR3 in DNA: TGTGCCAGCAGCTTGACAGCTGGCACTGAAGCTTTCTTT. It specifies CASSLTAGTEAFF. Variable domain in full (rest from reference TRBV7-9 and TRBJ1-1): DTGVSQNPRHKITKRGQNVTFRCDPISEHNRLYWYRQTLGQGPEFLTYFQNEAQLEKSRLLSDRFSAERPKGSFSTLEIQRTEQGDSAMYLCASSLTAGTEAFFGQGTRLTVV.

This chain links TRBV7-3 with TRBJ2-3, with 13 nucleotides matching TRBD2. Germline CDR1 reads SGHTA; CDR2 reads FQGTGA. The CDR3 sequence is 16 residues long. V shed 4 bases and J 4 bases; nucleotides not matched to a gene: 5. CDR3 sequence (DNA): TGTGCCAGCAGCTCAGGACTAGCGGGAGCCGCAGATACGCAGTATTTT. Translated: CASSSGLAGAADTQYF.